This entry is about one TCR beta chain. The data originate from a study of blood T cell repertoires in COVID-19. Study as a whole: Acute and convalescent COVID-19 samples came from the United States, Italy and Spain. Sources were T cells, B-cell-depleted T cells, or PBMCs; the material itself was cDNA or gDNA.

In the original analysis: Reference gene primer amplification gave estimated nucleated cell counts. Sequencing was performed with immunoSEQ multiplex PCR; in TCRdb, only in-frame clones are kept and a portion is missing. V, J and clone size derive from that table, while D and trimming were established from the DNA sequence. The sample includes over 150,000 clones, roughly nine tenths of them seen just once. Germline CDR1 reads SGHRS; CDR2 reads YFSETQ. J was trimmed by 8 bases and V by 4 bases; bases with no gene match: 10. The CDR3 is 14 amino acids. Input material: peripheral blood. The source of this sequence is a man aged 25-45 years with acute or convalescent COVID-19. The chain employs TRBV5-1 and TRBJ1-2; 8 positions agree with TRBD1. The CDR3 is CASSQWTGTKGYTF. DNA of the CDR3: TGCGCCAGCAGCCAATGGACAGGGACTAAGGGCTACACCTTC.